This T cell receptor beta chain was sequenced during a study of PD-1 blockade in classical Hodgkin lymphoma. Of note for this clone: Its antigen remains unidentified.

The protocol was immunoSEQ multiplex PCR, while the TCRdb copy is restricted to in-frame clones and leaves out a portion. Counted here are around 37,000 clones, 80% to 95% occurring once; the ten biggest clones make up 0.25% to 0.35%. Germline CDR1 is SGHDT and CDR2 is YYEEEE. Trimming left V 0 bases short and J 5 bases short, with 9 bases between. The CDR3 is 13 residues long. Study-level results: Repertoires differed for reasons still undefined, possibly disease activity or prior therapy. Patients who initiated nivolumab within 1 year of ASCT were excluded.

Time point: cycle 4 day 1 (C4D1), after 5 to 7 weeks of nivolumab. Relapse after autologous stem cell transplantation occurred in every patient, and brentuximab vedotin exposure varied. The study purified CD4+ T cells from thawed PBMCs using magnetic negative selection. The sample in question was CD4+ T cells from blood, obtained before the fourth cycle of nivolumab. The gene calls are TRBV5-6 and TRBJ2-7; tentatively, D is TRBD1 or TRBD2 (5 bases each). This clonotype was sampled from a human donor with classical Hodgkin lymphoma. The DNA of the CDR3 is TGTGCCAGCAGCTTGGGCCGGGGCAACGAGCAGTACTTC. Residues: CASSLGRGNEQYF.